This is a list of T cell receptor beta chains from one sample in a study of T-cell memory formation after mild COVID-19. One entry per CDR3 protein results from TCRdb running MiXCR on the 5' RACE reads. The sample lists about 500,000 distinct CDR3 sequences; roughly 20% were seen once. Specimen: PBMCs or a T cell subset sorted from them (not recorded which). Receptors were obtained from an adult woman who had mild COVID-19 (a few samples of this study predate the infection). Cell type and time point are not known. The CDR3 runs from the conserved cysteine through the conserved F or W. The D gene is left open where the match is weak. The listing skips clone size in some rows; elsewhere it reads once, few, many or a size class.

j_call: TRBJ2-1
d_call: TRBD2
v_call: TRBV29-1
clone_size: .
cdr3_nt: TGCAGCGTTGAAGGACAGCGGGAGACCTTCTACAATGAGCAGTTCTTC
cdr3_aa: CSVEGQRETFYNEQFF

j_call: TRBJ1-1
d_call: .
v_call: TRBV12-3/TRBV12-4
clone_size: few
cdr3_nt: TGTGCCAGCAGTTTATTGACGACTGCTGAAGCTTTCTTT
cdr3_aa: CASSLLTTAEAFF

j_call: TRBJ2-1
d_call: .
v_call: TRBV29-1
clone_size: .
cdr3_nt: TGCAGCGTTGTAGGCCTTAATTGGGAGTTCTTC
cdr3_aa: CSVVGLNWEFF

j_call: TRBJ1-1
d_call: .
v_call: TRBV11-2
clone_size: .
cdr3_nt: TGTGCCAGCAGCCTCCTTACAGGGTCACGGACTGAAGCTTTCTTT
cdr3_aa: CASSLLTGSRTEAFF

j_call: TRBJ2-7
d_call: .
v_call: TRBV28
clone_size: few
cdr3_nt: TGTGCCAGCAGGCTAGAGGATCTAGACGAGCAGTACTTC
cdr3_aa: CASRLEDLDEQYF

j_call: TRBJ2-3
d_call: .
v_call: TRBV30
clone_size: .
cdr3_nt: TGTGCCTGGAGCCCTGGGGGGGCGGGAGATACGCAGTATTTT
cdr3_aa: CAWSPGGAGDTQYF

j_call: TRBJ2-5
d_call: .
v_call: TRBV5-1
clone_size: .
cdr3_nt: TGCGCCAGCAGCTTGGTAGCCTCCCAAGAGACCCAGTACTTC
cdr3_aa: CASSLVASQETQYF

j_call: TRBJ2-3
d_call: TRBD2
v_call: TRBV5-1
clone_size: few
cdr3_nt: TGCGCCAGCAGCTCCAGACTAGCGGTAGATACGCAGTATTTT
cdr3_aa: CASSSRLAVDTQYF

j_call: TRBJ2-7
d_call: TRBD1
v_call: TRBV29-1
clone_size: .
cdr3_nt: TGCAGCGGGACAGGGAGAACCTACGAGCAGTACTTC
cdr3_aa: CSGTGRTYEQYF

j_call: TRBJ2-7
d_call: .
v_call: TRBV20-1
clone_size: .
cdr3_nt: TGCAGTGCTCAAGGGAAAGGGTCCTACGAGCAGTACTTC
cdr3_aa: CSAQGKGSYEQYF

j_call: TRBJ1-1
d_call: TRBD1
v_call: TRBV29-1
clone_size: .
cdr3_nt: TGCAGCGTTGAAAGGACAGGGGCACAACCAAACACTGAAGCTTTCTTT
cdr3_aa: CSVERTGAQPNTEAFF

j_call: TRBJ2-1
d_call: .
v_call: TRBV12-3/TRBV12-4
clone_size: .
cdr3_nt: TGTGCCAGCAGCCTCGGGACTTCGCCCTACAATGAGCAGTTCTTC
cdr3_aa: CASSLGTSPYNEQFF

j_call: TRBJ2-3
d_call: TRBD1
v_call: TRBV5-1
clone_size: many
cdr3_nt: TGTGCCAGCTCACCGGGACAGGGGGCGACAGATACGCAGTATTTT
cdr3_aa: CASSPGQGATDTQYF

j_call: TRBJ2-1
d_call: TRBD2
v_call: TRBV6-5
clone_size: .
cdr3_nt: TGTGCCAGCAGACTAGCGGGGTCCAATGAGCAGTTCTTC
cdr3_aa: CASRLAGSNEQFF

j_call: TRBJ2-7
d_call: TRBD2
v_call: TRBV13
clone_size: many
cdr3_nt: TGTGCCAGCAGCTCTCTCGCGGGGGGAACCTACGAGCAGTACTTC
cdr3_aa: CASSSLAGGTYEQYF

j_call: TRBJ2-1
d_call: .
v_call: TRBV10-3
clone_size: .
cdr3_nt: TGTGCCATCAGTGAGTCGCAGGGTGAGCAGTTCTTC
cdr3_aa: CAISESQGEQFF

j_call: TRBJ1-2
d_call: .
v_call: TRBV4-2
clone_size: few
cdr3_nt: TGTGCCAGCAGCCAAATCCCCAAGGGAGGCTACACCTTC
cdr3_aa: CASSQIPKGGYTF

j_call: TRBJ1-5
d_call: .
v_call: TRBV7-9
clone_size: .
cdr3_nt: TGTGCCAGCAGCCAGCCCGGGGACAGCAATCAGCCCCAGCATTTT
cdr3_aa: CASSQPGDSNQPQHF

j_call: TRBJ2-2
d_call: .
v_call: TRBV15
clone_size: few
cdr3_nt: TGTGCCACCAGCAGCTCTAGCGCCCCGTGGGGCACCGGGGAGCTGTTTTTT
cdr3_aa: CATSSSSAPWGTGELFF

j_call: TRBJ2-1
d_call: .
v_call: TRBV2
clone_size: few
cdr3_nt: TGTGCCAGCAGTTCCTCGGGATCAGGCTCCTACAATGAGCAGTTCTTC
cdr3_aa: CASSSSGSGSYNEQFF

j_call: TRBJ1-2
d_call: TRBD1
v_call: TRBV6-1
clone_size: few
cdr3_nt: TGTGCCGGTCAACCGGGACAGGGGTATGGCTACACCTTC
cdr3_aa: CAGQPGQGYGYTF

j_call: TRBJ2-7
d_call: .
v_call: TRBV20-1
clone_size: many
cdr3_nt: TGCAGTGCACGGGGGAGCTCCTACGAGCAGTACTTC
cdr3_aa: CSARGSSYEQYF

j_call: TRBJ2-3
d_call: .
v_call: TRBV6-5
clone_size: .
cdr3_nt: TGTGCCACCACGATGAGCGGGTTTGGGCAGTATTTT
cdr3_aa: CATTMSGFGQYF

j_call: TRBJ2-7
d_call: TRBD1
v_call: TRBV12-3/TRBV12-4
clone_size: .
cdr3_nt: TGTGCCAGCAGACCGACAGGGAATGTCTACGAGCAGTACTTC
cdr3_aa: CASRPTGNVYEQYF

j_call: TRBJ1-6
d_call: .
v_call: TRBV6-6
clone_size: once
cdr3_nt: TGTGCCAGCAGTTACCCCGCGGACAGCTTACGCTATAATTCACCCCTCCACTTT
cdr3_aa: CASSYPADSLRYNSPLHF

j_call: TRBJ2-5
d_call: .
v_call: TRBV5-1
clone_size: .
cdr3_nt: TGCGCCAGCAGCTTACCGGGACCTGGGGGAGAGACCCAGTACTTC
cdr3_aa: CASSLPGPGGETQYF

j_call: TRBJ1-1
d_call: .
v_call: TRBV6-1
clone_size: .
cdr3_nt: TGTGCCAGCGAAGGCAGTAGCCCAGTAGCTTTCTTT
cdr3_aa: CASEGSSPVAFF

j_call: TRBJ2-4
d_call: .
v_call: TRBV12-3/TRBV12-4
clone_size: many
cdr3_nt: TGTGCCAGCAGTTTTGGGGTTGACAAAAACATTCAGTACTTC
cdr3_aa: CASSFGVDKNIQYF

j_call: TRBJ2-7
d_call: .
v_call: TRBV4-1
clone_size: many
cdr3_nt: TGCGCCAGCAGCCACCCCGGGACCCACGAGCAGTACTTC
cdr3_aa: CASSHPGTHEQYF

j_call: TRBJ1-2
d_call: .
v_call: TRBV7-9
clone_size: .
cdr3_nt: TGTGCCAGCGGATCCGGAGAGGGAAACTATGGCTACACCTTC
cdr3_aa: CASGSGEGNYGYTF

j_call: TRBJ2-7
d_call: .
v_call: TRBV10-3
clone_size: .
cdr3_nt: TGTGCCATCAGGAATACAGTGAAGACCTACGAGCAGTACTTC
cdr3_aa: CAIRNTVKTYEQYF

j_call: TRBJ2-3
d_call: .
v_call: TRBV5-1
clone_size: .
cdr3_nt: TGCGCCAGCAGCTTTGGCAGTTCATCCACAGATACGCAGTATTTT
cdr3_aa: CASSFGSSSTDTQYF

j_call: TRBJ1-2
d_call: .
v_call: TRBV6-5
clone_size: few
cdr3_nt: TGTGCCAGCAGTTACGGCGGGGGCTATGGCTACACCTTC
cdr3_aa: CASSYGGGYGYTF

j_call: TRBJ1-1
d_call: .
v_call: TRBV9
clone_size: .
cdr3_nt: TGTGCCAGCAGCGCCCAGGTGGGAGCACCGAACACTGAAGCTTTCTTT
cdr3_aa: CASSAQVGAPNTEAFF

j_call: TRBJ1-1
d_call: .
v_call: TRBV6-1
clone_size: few
cdr3_nt: TGTGCCGTCAACTCGGGGGACACTGAAGCTTTCTTT
cdr3_aa: CAVNSGDTEAFF

j_call: TRBJ2-3
d_call: .
v_call: TRBV6-5
clone_size: .
cdr3_nt: TGTGCCAGCAGTCCCTCCCCTTTCGGATACTTGAACACAGATACGCAGTATTTT
cdr3_aa: CASSPSPFGYLNTDTQYF

j_call: TRBJ2-1
d_call: TRBD2
v_call: TRBV7-2
clone_size: .
cdr3_nt: TGTGCCAGCAGCTTAGGTACTAGCGGGAGCCGGATCAGTTTCTTC
cdr3_aa: CASSLGTSGSRISFF

j_call: TRBJ2-3
d_call: TRBD1
v_call: TRBV7-9
clone_size: .
cdr3_nt: TGTGCCAGCAGCCCTCGACAGGGAGACACAGATACGCAGTATTTT
cdr3_aa: CASSPRQGDTDTQYF

j_call: TRBJ1-1
d_call: .
v_call: TRBV7-9
clone_size: .
cdr3_nt: TGTGCCAGCAGCCCCGGCCCAGGGGACACTGAAGCTTTCTTT
cdr3_aa: CASSPGPGDTEAFF

j_call: TRBJ2-7
d_call: .
v_call: TRBV11-2
clone_size: .
cdr3_nt: TGTGCCAGCAGCTTTAGTGGAGTTCGGTCCGACGAGCAGTACTTC
cdr3_aa: CASSFSGVRSDEQYF

j_call: TRBJ1-2
d_call: .
v_call: TRBV20-1
clone_size: few
cdr3_nt: TGCAGTGCCCACACGGGGGGGAACTATGGCTACACCTTC
cdr3_aa: CSAHTGGNYGYTF

j_call: TRBJ2-1
d_call: TRBD2
v_call: TRBV9
clone_size: few
cdr3_nt: TGTGCCAGCAGCCGCCCCCTTGGCGGGAGGATCGACAATGAGCAGTTCTTC
cdr3_aa: CASSRPLGGRIDNEQFF

j_call: TRBJ2-7
d_call: .
v_call: TRBV7-9
clone_size: .
cdr3_nt: TGTGCCAGCAGCTTAGATCCGGGGGTCTCCTGCGAGCAGTACTTC
cdr3_aa: CASSLDPGVSCEQYF

j_call: TRBJ2-2
d_call: TRBD2
v_call: TRBV5-1
clone_size: many
cdr3_nt: TGCGCCAGCAGCTCTACTAGCGGGAGTAGAAGCACCGGGGAGCTGTTTTTT
cdr3_aa: CASSSTSGSRSTGELFF

j_call: TRBJ2-7
d_call: TRBD1
v_call: TRBV27
clone_size: .
cdr3_nt: TGTGCCAGCAGTTCCAGACAGGGAAGTAAATCTCGAGCCGCCGAGCAGTACTTC
cdr3_aa: CASSSRQGSKSRAAEQYF

j_call: TRBJ2-7
d_call: .
v_call: TRBV12-3/TRBV12-4
clone_size: .
cdr3_nt: TGTGCCAGCAGTTTATTGGTGGGATACGCCTACGAGCAGTACTTC
cdr3_aa: CASSLLVGYAYEQYF

j_call: TRBJ1-5
d_call: .
v_call: TRBV4-2
clone_size: .
cdr3_nt: TGTGCCAGCAGCCAAGAGGGAGGGGCCCGGCAGCCCCAGCATTTT
cdr3_aa: CASSQEGGARQPQHF

j_call: TRBJ2-5
d_call: .
v_call: TRBV20-1
clone_size: few
cdr3_nt: TGCAGTGCAGACCTTCCCATTCAGGAATTCTTCCAAGAGACCCAGTACTTC
cdr3_aa: CSADLPIQEFFQETQYF

j_call: TRBJ1-5
d_call: .
v_call: TRBV5-5
clone_size: .
cdr3_nt: TGTGCCAGCAGCTTGCGCGGGTATCAGCCCCAGCATTTT
cdr3_aa: CASSLRGYQPQHF

j_call: TRBJ2-3
d_call: TRBD1
v_call: TRBV5-1
clone_size: .
cdr3_nt: TGCGCCAGTAAACAGGGGTCTAGCACAGATACGCAGTATTTT
cdr3_aa: CASKQGSSTDTQYF

j_call: TRBJ2-5
d_call: .
v_call: TRBV4-1
clone_size: few
cdr3_nt: TGCGCCAGCAGCCTCTCCGGGACGCCCGAAGAGACCCAGTACTTC
cdr3_aa: CASSLSGTPEETQYF

j_call: TRBJ2-7
d_call: .
v_call: TRBV18
clone_size: .
cdr3_nt: TGTGCCAGCTCACCTGATAAATACGAGCAGTACTTC
cdr3_aa: CASSPDKYEQYF

j_call: TRBJ2-1
d_call: TRBD2
v_call: TRBV12-3/TRBV12-4
clone_size: .
cdr3_nt: TGTGCCAGCAGTTTAGGGGACTGGTTAGCGGGAGGGGGCTTC
cdr3_aa: CASSLGDWLAGGGF

j_call: TRBJ2-7
d_call: .
v_call: TRBV12-3/TRBV12-4
clone_size: few
cdr3_nt: TGTGCCAGCCAGAGTTTGCCCTCCTACGAGCAGTACTTC
cdr3_aa: CASQSLPSYEQYF

j_call: TRBJ1-1
d_call: .
v_call: TRBV5-1
clone_size: .
cdr3_nt: TGCGCCAGCAGCCCAAATCCGATGCGCACTGAAGCTTCCTTT
cdr3_aa: CASSPNPMRTEASF

j_call: TRBJ1-2
d_call: .
v_call: TRBV7-3
clone_size: many
cdr3_nt: TGTGCCAGCAGCTTAGGTTGGGGCTATGGCTACACCTTC
cdr3_aa: CASSLGWGYGYTF

j_call: TRBJ2-5
d_call: TRBD1
v_call: TRBV2
clone_size: .
cdr3_nt: TGTGCCAGGGAGAAGACAGGGGGCACTGAGACCCAGTACTTC
cdr3_aa: CAREKTGGTETQYF

j_call: TRBJ2-5
d_call: .
v_call: TRBV9
clone_size: few
cdr3_nt: TGTGCCAGCAGCAAAGACTGGGAGACCCAGTACTTC
cdr3_aa: CASSKDWETQYF